The T cell receptor (beta chain) under discussion was sequenced for a study of regulatory T cells in long-lasting Graves disease. The study's findings and limits: Persistent patients shared 2,500 to 3,000 public clonotypes among themselves. Newly diagnosed patients shared fewer, at more than 850.

Ten or more counts support this clonotype. Its antigen is not identified. Time point defined: newly diagnosed GD, antithyroid drugs for less than 3 months. PBMCs were the source of the RNA used for TCR sequencing. Sequencing libraries for TCR beta were prepared with iRepertoire HTBI primers and Arm-PCR of CDR3 regions. Per the authors' pipeline: Looking across samples, the authors found some 60 TRBV and 14 TRBJ segments. TCRdb passed the multiplex PCR reads through MiXCR, listing each CDR3 protein once. TCRdb's processing, not the study's, gives the V and J calls here. Of about 350,000 distinct CDR3 sequences detected, 16% appear once; the ten largest clones hold about 27%. The data were also submitted as part of a second study, on T cells in Graves' hyperthyroidism and ophthalmopathy. From that study: The study defined stable Graves' hyperthyroidism as no ophthalmopathy progression within 18 months. Blood also held most thyroid clonotypes expanded beyond 0.001.

This TCR was sampled from a man between 35 and 55 years old with Graves disease. This specimen consisted of peripheral blood mononuclear cells (PBMCs), obtained at new diagnosis, from a patient treated with antithyroid drugs.

The CDR3 DNA is TGTGCCAGCAGCTTAGGGGTAGGCGAAGAGACCCAGTACTTC. Protein sequence: CASSLGVGEETQYF. The rearrangement uses TRBV7-9 and TRBJ2-5, with D uncertain. The V gene lost 1 base and the J gene lost 3 bases, with 9 bases spanning the gap. The CDR3 is made up of 14 amino acids. CDR1 and CDR2 (germline): SEHNR, FQNEAQ (reference sequence).